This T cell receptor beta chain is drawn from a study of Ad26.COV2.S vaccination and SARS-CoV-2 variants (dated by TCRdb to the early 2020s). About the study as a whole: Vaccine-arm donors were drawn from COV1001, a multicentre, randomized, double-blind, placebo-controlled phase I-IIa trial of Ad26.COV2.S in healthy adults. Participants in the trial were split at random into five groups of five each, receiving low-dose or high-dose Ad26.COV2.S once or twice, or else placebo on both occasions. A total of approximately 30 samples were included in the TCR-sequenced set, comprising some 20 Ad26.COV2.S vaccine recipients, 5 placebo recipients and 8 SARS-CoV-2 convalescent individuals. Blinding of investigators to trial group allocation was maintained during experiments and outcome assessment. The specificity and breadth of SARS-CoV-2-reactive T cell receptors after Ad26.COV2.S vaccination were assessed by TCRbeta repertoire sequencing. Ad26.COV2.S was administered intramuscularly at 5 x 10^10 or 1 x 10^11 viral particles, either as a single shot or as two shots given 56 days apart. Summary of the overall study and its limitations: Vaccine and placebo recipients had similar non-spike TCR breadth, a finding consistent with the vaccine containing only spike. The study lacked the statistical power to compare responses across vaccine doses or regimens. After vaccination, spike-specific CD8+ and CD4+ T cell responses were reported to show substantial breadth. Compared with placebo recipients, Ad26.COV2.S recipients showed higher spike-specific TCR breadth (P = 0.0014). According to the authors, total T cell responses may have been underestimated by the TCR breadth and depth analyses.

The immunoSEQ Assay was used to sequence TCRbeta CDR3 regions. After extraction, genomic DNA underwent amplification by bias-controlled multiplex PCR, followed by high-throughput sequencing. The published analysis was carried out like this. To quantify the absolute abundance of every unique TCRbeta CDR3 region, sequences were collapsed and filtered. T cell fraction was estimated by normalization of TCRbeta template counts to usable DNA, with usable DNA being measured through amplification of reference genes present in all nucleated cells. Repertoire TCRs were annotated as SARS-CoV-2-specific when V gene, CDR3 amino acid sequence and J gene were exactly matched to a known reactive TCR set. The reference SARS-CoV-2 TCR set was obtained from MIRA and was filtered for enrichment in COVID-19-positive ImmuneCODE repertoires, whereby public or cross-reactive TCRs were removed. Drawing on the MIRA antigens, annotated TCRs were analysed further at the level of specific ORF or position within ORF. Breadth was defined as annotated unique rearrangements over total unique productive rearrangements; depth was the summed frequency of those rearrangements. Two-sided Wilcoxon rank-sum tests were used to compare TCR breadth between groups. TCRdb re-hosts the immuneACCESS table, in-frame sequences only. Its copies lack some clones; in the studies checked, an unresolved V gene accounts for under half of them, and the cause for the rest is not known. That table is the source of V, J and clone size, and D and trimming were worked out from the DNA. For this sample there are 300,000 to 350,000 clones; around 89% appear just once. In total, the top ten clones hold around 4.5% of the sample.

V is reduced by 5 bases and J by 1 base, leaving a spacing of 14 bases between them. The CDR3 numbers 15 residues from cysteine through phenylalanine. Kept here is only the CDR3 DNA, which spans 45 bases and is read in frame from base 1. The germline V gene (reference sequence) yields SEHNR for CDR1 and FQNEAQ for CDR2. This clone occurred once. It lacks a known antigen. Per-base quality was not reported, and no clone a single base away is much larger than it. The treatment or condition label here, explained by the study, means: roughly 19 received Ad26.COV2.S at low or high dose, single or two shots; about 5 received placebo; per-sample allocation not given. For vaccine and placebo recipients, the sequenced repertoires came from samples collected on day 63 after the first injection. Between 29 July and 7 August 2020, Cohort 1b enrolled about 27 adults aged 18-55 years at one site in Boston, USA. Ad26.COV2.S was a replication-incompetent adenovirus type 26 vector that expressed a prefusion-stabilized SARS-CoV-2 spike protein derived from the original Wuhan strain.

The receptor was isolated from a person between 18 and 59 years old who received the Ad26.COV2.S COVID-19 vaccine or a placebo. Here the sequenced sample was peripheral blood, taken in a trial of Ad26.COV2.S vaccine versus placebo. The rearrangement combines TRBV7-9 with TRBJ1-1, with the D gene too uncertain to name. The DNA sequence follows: TGTGCCAGCAGCCTTAGCCAGGTTTCGAACACTGAAGCTTTCTTT. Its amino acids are CASSLSQVSNTEAFF.